The 24 T cell receptor beta chains listed next were all sequenced from one sample in a study of cytomegalovirus exposure and HLA in healthy donors. With 60 Vbeta and 13 Jbeta primers, the PCR was carried out. Data came from immunoSEQ multiplex PCR; TCRdb stores just in-frame clones and leaves some out. The data hold roughly 100,000 clones, with roughly four fifths observed a single time. Material for sequencing was PBMCs. Source of these receptors: a man between 45 and 60 years old in good health and CMV-seronegative.

V and J are TRBV28 and TRBJ2-3; D might be TRBD2 (5 bases). The V end was cut by 5 bases, the J end by 0 bases, with 15 bases between. Germline V lookup: CDR1 MDHEN, CDR2 SYDVKM. The CDR3 is 16 residues long. The CDR3 DNA sequence: TGTGCCAGCAGTGCACCCGGGGTCCCTAGCACAGATACGCAGTATTTT. Translated: CASSAPGVPSTDTQYF.

The rearrangement links TRBV5-4 to TRBJ2-7, with 9 bases lining up with TRBD1. The junction had 5 bases not matched to a gene; V was cut back by 4 bases and J by 3 bases. This CDR3 spans 14 amino acids. Germline V lookup: CDR1 SGHNT, CDR2 YYREEE (reference sequence). The CDR3 sequence: CASSVGDRDYEQYV. CDR3 bases: TGTGCCAGCAGCGTGGGGGACAGGGACTACGAGCAGTACGTC.

There are a few counts of this clone. The chain employs TRBV9 and TRBJ2-1; 8 nucleotides line up with TRBD2. Germline loops: CDR1 SGDLS, CDR2 YYNGEE. This CDR3 contains 15 residues. V shed 7 bases, J shed 4 bases, and the junction held 10 bases outside the gene matches. DNA of the CDR3: TGTGCCAGCGCGAGGATAGCGGGGCCTTACAATGAGCAGTTCTTC. It is translated as CASARIAGPYNEQFF. The whole variable domain, remainder taken from reference TRBV9 and TRBJ2-1, is DSGVTQTPKHLITATGQRVTLRCSPRSGDLSVYWYQQSLDQGLQFLIQYYNGEERAKGNILERFSAQQFPDLHSELNLSSLELGDSALYFCASARIAGPYNEQFFGPGTRLTVL.

The CDR3 protein is CSASGGVLNEQFF. The CDR3, as DNA: TGCAGCGCTAGCGGGGGGGTACTCAATGAGCAGTTCTTC. The V call is TRBV29-1, the J call TRBJ2-1, with 12 bases that match TRBD2. This CDR3 region has 13 residues. Germline trimming cut 7 bases from V and 6 bases from J; bases unmatched to any gene: 4. The V gene's germline CDR1 is SQVTM and CDR2 ANQGSEA.

This clone was counted once. The chain recombines TRBV7-2 with TRBJ2-1; D gene unclear. The CDR3 is made up of 16 amino acids. V was cut by 1 base and J by 1 base, with 11 bases left in between. CDR1 is SGHTA and CDR2 is FQGNSA in the germline V gene. DNA for the CDR3: TGTGCCAGCAGCTTAGATTTTGCGGTATCCTACAATGAGCAGTTCTTC. Encoded protein: CASSLDFAVSYNEQFF.

The gene calls are TRBV15 and TRBJ2-7, with 7 bases matching TRBD1. This CDR3 spans 17 amino acids. In germline, CDR1 is LNHNV, CDR2 YYDKDF (reference sequence). Trimming took 3 bases from V and 3 from J; bases not matched to a gene: 14. CDR3 sequence reads: CATSSGTASLSLYEQYV. The CDR3 DNA is TGTGCCACCAGCAGCGGGACAGCGTCCCTCTCTCTCTACGAGCAGTACGTC.

The rearrangement uses TRBV7-2 and TRBJ1-4; D is ambiguous. Germline V lookup: CDR1 SGHTA, CDR2 FQGNSA. The CDR3 extends over 11 amino acids. Between the trimmed V and J ends, which lost 6 bases and 8 bases, there was a span of 7 bases. The CDR3 is CASRKQEKLFF. In nucleotides, the CDR3 is TGTGCCAGCAGGAAACAAGAAAAACTGTTTTTT.

This clone was recorded once. The chain joins TRBV10-1 to TRBJ2-6; D may be TRBD1 (5 bases). The V and J ends lost 10 bases and 0 bases respectively, with 16 bases between them. The CDR3 contains 16 residues. Germline-derived CDR1 and CDR2 are WNHNN and SYGVQD (reference sequence). The CDR3 bases are TGCGCCACCTCGCCGGACATGATCTCTGGGGCCAACGTCCTGACTTTC. Its protein is CATSPDMISGANVLTF.

The chain joins TRBV4-1 to TRBJ1-5, with 8 bases aligning to TRBD1. The junction had 3 bases not matched to a gene; V was cut back by 0 bases and J by 5 bases. The CDR3 extends over 15 amino acids. CDR1 is MGHRA and CDR2 is YSYEKL in the germline V gene. CDR3 region: CASSQDRDRYQPQHF. CDR3 in DNA: TGCGCCAGCAGCCAAGACCGGGACAGGTATCAGCCCCAGCATTTT.

The chain employs TRBV5-1 and TRBJ1-1; 11 nucleotides line up with TRBD1. Germline V gene data show CDR1 as SGHRS and CDR2 as YFSETQ. Trimming cost V 2 bases and J 8 bases; bases outside gene matches: 5. The CDR3 covers 14 residues. CDR3 sequence: CASSFGQGAWEAFF. CDR3 coding DNA: TGCGCCAGCAGCTTTGGACAGGGGGCGTGGGAAGCTTTCTTT. The complete variable domain, with remaining parts taken from reference TRBV5-1 and TRBJ1-1, reads KAGVTQTPRYLIKTRGQQVTLSCSPISGHRSVSWYQQTPGQGLQFLFEYFSETQRNKGNFPGRFSGRQFSNSRSEMNVSTLELGDSALYLCASSFGQGAWEAFFGQGTRLTVV.

The rearrangement joins TRBV4-2 to TRBJ1-2, with TRBD1 identical over 7 bases. The CDR3 spans 17 residues. In germline, CDR1 is LGHNA, CDR2 YNFKEQ. Germline trimming cut 4 bases from V and 5 bases from J; bases unmatched to any gene: 16. This CDR3 is CASSPRQRDSSLYGYTF. The CDR3 coding sequence is TGTGCCAGCAGCCCACGACAACGGGACAGCAGCCTTTATGGCTACACCTTC.

The chain links TRBV7-2 to TRBJ2-7, with D tentatively TRBD1 (5 bases). CDR1 and CDR2 (germline): SGHTA, FQGNSA. V lost 4 bases to trimming and J lost 5 bases, with 9 bases between them. The CDR3 is 12 residues long. Here the CDR3 reads CASSSQGHEQYF. The CDR3 DNA sequence: TGTGCCAGCAGCTCTCAGGGCCACGAGCAGTACTTC.

The chain employs TRBV7-8 and TRBJ1-5; D is perhaps TRBD1 (5 bases). Trimming took off 3 bases at V and 7 bases at J, with 10 bases between the two ends. CDR3 size: 13 residues. In germline, CDR1 is SGHVS, CDR2 FQNEAQ. The CDR3, as DNA: TGTGCCAGCAGCTTTCGGGAGGGGCAGCCCCAGCATTTT. This encodes CASSFREGQPQHF.

The rearrangement uses TRBV18 and TRBJ1-1; D remains ambiguous. Deletions cut 6 bases from V and 1 base from J, with 9 bases between. Germline lookup yields CDR1 KGHSH and CDR2 LQKENI. This CDR3 is 13 amino acids long. In DNA form, the CDR3 reads TGTGCCAGCTCTCGCGATTCGAACACTGAAGCTTTCTTT. Translating it yields CASSRDSNTEAFF.

The V call is TRBV13, the J call TRBJ1-2; TRBD1 matches 9 bases. Looked up from germline, CDR1 is PRHDT and CDR2 is FYEKMQ (reference sequence). CDR3 size: 14 residues. V dropped 5 bases and J dropped 3; count of bases not matched to a gene: 4. CDR3 nucleotides: TGTGCCAGCAGCCCAAGGGACAGGGACTATGGCTACACCTTC. Translation gives CASSPRDRDYGYTF.

CDR3 amino acids: CASSYSGQGRGYTF. In nucleotides, the CDR3 is TGTGCCAGCAGTTACTCTGGACAGGGAAGGGGCTACACCTTC. The J gene is TRBJ1-2, the V gene TRBV6-5; 8 bases agree with TRBD1. CDR3 length equals 14 residues. V shed 0 bases, J shed 8 bases, and the junction held 5 bases outside the gene matches. Looked up from germline, CDR1 is MNHEY and CDR2 is SVGAGI.

This sequence joins TRBV29-1 and TRBJ1-2; 9 positions agree with TRBD1. V was clipped by 6 bases and J by 7 bases; unmatched bases: 3. Germline CDR1 and CDR2: SQVTM and ANQGSEA. The CDR3 is made up of 11 amino acids. CDR3 nucleotide sequence: TGCAGCGTCAGGACAGGGGTTGGCTACACCTTC. Its translation: CSVRTGVGYTF.

This rearrangement joins TRBV11-2 to TRBJ2-4, with 10 nucleotides matching TRBD1. The J segment lost 1 base and the V segment lost 1 base, leaving 7 bases of the junction unmatched. The CDR3 totals 18 residues. Per germline, CDR1 SGHAT and CDR2 FQNNGV. CDR3 in amino acids: CASSLGGQGSVAKNIQYF. The CDR3 DNA reads as TGTGCCAGCAGCTTAGGGGGACAGGGGTCTGTGGCCAAAAACATTCAGTACTTC.

The J gene is TRBJ1-3, the V gene TRBV6-1; D might be TRBD1 (5 bases). V lost 4 bases, J lost 0 bases, and 16 bases lay in between. This CDR3 comprises 17 residues. Germline V lookup: CDR1 MNHNS, CDR2 SASEGT. The CDR3 here is CASSVTGTYGSGNTIYF. In DNA form, the CDR3 reads TGTGCCAGCAGTGTCACCGGGACTTACGGCTCTGGAAACACCATATATTTT.

This clone was observed once. The chain combines TRBV6-5 with TRBJ1-2, with a tentative D call TRBD1 (5 bases). Germline V gives CDR1 MNHEY, CDR2 SVGAGI. This CDR3 comprises 14 residues. V lost 6 bases and J 4 bases, leaving 15 bases between the germline ends. The CDR3 DNA reads TGTGCCAGCAGCCGCGATCAGGGTCCCTATGGCTACACCTTC. Amino acids: CASSRDQGPYGYTF.

The rearrangement joins TRBV5-4 to TRBJ2-5, with 7 bases that match TRBD1. V was clipped by 4 bases and J by 2 bases; unmatched bases: 5. Germline V lookup: CDR1 SGHNT, CDR2 YYREEE (reference sequence). The CDR3 sequence is 14 residues long. CDR3 in DNA: TGTGCCAGCAGCCCCGGGACAGAACAAGAGACCCAGTACTTC. This gives the protein CASSPGTEQETQYF.

V is TRBV2 and J is TRBJ2-1, with 9 nucleotides matching TRBD2. The CDR3 totals 14 residues. In germline, CDR1 is SNHLY, CDR2 FYNNEI. J was trimmed by 8 bases and V by 4 bases; bases with no gene match: 6. CDR3 amino acids: CASSVLRGGDEQFF. For the CDR3, the DNA is TGTGCCAGCAGTGTTCTGCGGGGGGGCGATGAGCAGTTCTTC.

The V and J genes are TRBV19 and TRBJ2-7, with 8 bases lining up with TRBD1. Trimming removed 4 bases from V and 2 bases from J; junction bases left unmatched: 13. CDR1 is LNHDA, CDR2 SQIVND, per germline (reference sequence). CDR3 length: 17 residues. The CDR3 DNA reads TGTGCCAGTAGTAGGGGCTCCGTGACAGGGGAAGCCTACGAGCAGTACTTC. It codes for CASSRGSVTGEAYEQYF. Variable domain in full (rest from reference TRBV19 and TRBJ2-7): DGGITQSPKYLFRKEGQNVTLSCEQNLNHDAMYWYRQDPGQGLRLIYYSQIVNDFQKGDIAEGYSVSREKKESFPLTVTSAQKNPTAFYLCASSRGSVTGEAYEQYFGPGTRLTVT.

J is TRBJ2-7 and V is TRBV7-2, with 9 bases that match TRBD2. The CDR3 consists of 16 residues. Germline lookup yields CDR1 SGHTA and CDR2 FQGNSA. Trimming took 6 bases from V and 7 from J; bases not matched to a gene: 16. CDR3 in DNA: TGTGCCAGCAGGGCAGGGGGTAGCGGGGGTTTCGGGGAGCAGTACTTC. Translating gives CASRAGGSGGFGEQYF.